The 18 T cell receptor beta chains below were found in one sample sequenced in a study of identical twins (TCRdb year 2016). Libraries were constructed by 5' RACE. The listed sequencing device is Illumina HiSeq 2000. TCRdb redid the processing of the public reads, applying fastp at Q25 and MiXCR, and retained in-frame beta chains. Rows matching on CDR3 protein sequence are summarized as one entry with the most common DNA and genes. This sample has a few hundred thousand distinct CDR3 sequences in its table, and 8% to 11% of those were observed once. More than 8% of the sample lies in the top ten. Sequenced sample: memory T cells sorted from blood. The cell subset or site label corresponds to: CD45RO+ enriched T cells. The origin of the receptors is a man in his forties or fifties in good health.

The J gene is TRBJ2-3, the V gene TRBV4-3; 8 positions agree with TRBD2. Unmatched junction bases numbered 8, after V lost 0 bases and J lost 6 bases. CDR1 and CDR2 from the germline V gene are LGHNA and YSLEER. CDR3 length: 16 residues. CDR3 nucleotide sequence: TGCGCCAGCAGCCAAGATGTCCAGCGGGGGTGGGATACGCAGTATTTT. It encodes CASSQDVQRGWDTQYF.

This clonotype has a count of ten or more. The CDR3 nucleotides read TGTGCCAGCAGCCCCAGGGGGACAGTCTCCTACAATGAGCAGTTCTTC. It specifies CASSPRGTVSYNEQFF. The rearrangement uses TRBV3-1 and TRBJ2-1; 7 nucleotides align to TRBD1. Germline lookup yields CDR1 LGHDT and CDR2 YNNKEL (reference sequence). V lost 4 bases, J lost 0 bases, and 6 bases stayed unmatched. The length of the CDR3 is 16 residues.

This clonotype was counted at least ten times. The genes are TRBV28 and TRBJ2-5; tentative D call: TRBD1 (6 bases). This CDR3 is built from 16 residues. V was cut by 2 bases and J by 2 bases, with 15 bases left in between. Germline CDR1 reads MDHEN; CDR2 reads SYDVKM. Here the CDR3 DNA reads TGTGCCAGCAGTTTACCCCCGGGACATCTACAAGAGACCCAGTACTTC. It translates to CASSLPPGHLQETQYF.

This clonotype was seen repeatedly, ten times or more. V is TRBV29-1 and J is TRBJ2-1, with TRBD1 matching 10 bases. V dropped 0 bases and J dropped 1; count of bases not matched to a gene: 3. The CDR3 is made up of 16 amino acids. Germline CDR1 SQVTM, CDR2 ANQGSEA. The CDR3 spells CSVEDRDRGSYNEQFF. The CDR3 nucleotides read TGCAGCGTTGAAGATCGGGACAGGGGATCCTACAATGAGCAGTTCTTC.

The sample holds many counts of this clonotype. The chain combines TRBV20-1 with TRBJ1-2, with 12 bases that match TRBD1. The CDR3 is made up of 15 amino acids. V shed 1 base and J 6 bases; nucleotides not matched to a gene: 6. Per the germline V gene, CDR1 is DFQATT and CDR2 is SNEGSKA (reference sequence). The CDR3 protein is CSARATGTGGDGYTF. The CDR3 bases are TGCAGTGCTAGAGCAACCGGGACAGGGGGCGATGGCTACACCTTC.

The chain combines TRBV12-3 or TRBV12-4 with TRBJ2-1, with 8 bases fitting TRBD2. The V segment lost 2 bases and the J segment 7 bases; nucleotides outside the gene matches: 4. This CDR3 has 14 amino acids. CDR3 loop: CASSLSSGVNEQFF. In DNA, the CDR3 is TGTGCCAGCAGTTTAAGTAGCGGGGTTAATGAGCAGTTCTTC.

V usage is TRBV25-1 and J usage is TRBJ2-5; no clear D. Germline CDR1 is MGHDK and CDR2 is SYGVNS. CDR3 length equals 15 residues. V dropped 3 bases and J dropped 1 base, with 12 bases sitting between them. This CDR3 is CASSEKGRPQETQYF. The DNA of the CDR3 is TGTGCCAGCAGTGAGAAAGGGCGGCCCCAAGAGACCCAGTACTTC.

Here the CDR3 reads CASSQIRTGHQTYMNTEAFF. CDR3 in DNA: TGTGCCAGCAGCCAAATCAGGACAGGGCACCAAACATACATGAACACTGAAGCTTTCTTT. V usage is TRBV4-2 and J usage is TRBJ1-1, with 8 bases aligning to TRBD1. Per the germline V gene, CDR1 is LGHNA and CDR2 is YNFKEQ. J lost 0 bases, V lost 2 bases, and 17 bases had no gene match. The CDR3 is 20 amino acids.

The CDR3 loop is CSVVTGVRYGYTF. CDR3 DNA: TGCAGCGTTGTTACAGGGGTACGGTATGGCTACACCTTC. The chain combines TRBV29-1 with TRBJ1-2, with 7 bases fitting TRBD1. CDR1 and CDR2 from the germline V gene are SQVTM and ANQGSEA. Germline trimming cut 4 bases from V and 5 bases from J; bases unmatched to any gene: 7. This CDR3 spans 13 amino acids.

Ten or more counts support this clonotype. The chain combines TRBV27 with TRBJ2-2; D may correspond to TRBD1 or TRBD2 (6 bases each). The CDR3 is 17 amino acids. V gave up 6 bases and J gave up 0 bases, with 17 bases separating them. Germline V CDR1 and CDR2: MNHEY, SMNVEV (reference sequence). For the CDR3, the DNA is TGTGCCAGCAGGACATTTCTCGGGGGCGCGAACACCGGGGAGCTGTTTTTT. It encodes CASRTFLGGANTGELFF.

This clonotype was detected a few times. The rearrangement uses TRBV14 and TRBJ2-1; TRBD1 matches 10 bases. The junction had 10 bases not matched to a gene; V was cut back by 3 bases and J by 8 bases. The CDR3 sequence is 16 residues long. CDR1 is SGHDN and CDR2 is FVKESK in the germline V gene. In DNA, the CDR3 is TGTGCCAGCAGCCACCTCCTAGGACAGGGGGGCGATGAGCAGTTCTTC. Encoded protein: CASSHLLGQGGDEQFF.

This clonotype was found many times. The chain carries TRBV24-1 and TRBJ2-2; 7 bases are a match to TRBD2. Trimming took 5 bases from V and 6 from J; bases not matched to a gene: 11. Germline loops: CDR1 KGHDR, CDR2 SFDVKD. The CDR3 runs 16 residues. CDR3 DNA sequence: TGTGCCACCAGTGCCCCGGGGAGGGGTAACGCCGGGGAGCTGTTTTTT. Translating gives CATSAPGRGNAGELFF.

This clonotype was seen just once. The V and J genes are TRBV6-2 or TRBV6-3 and TRBJ2-3; TRBD1 matches 10 bases. CDR3 length equals 17 residues. Germline assignment: CDR1 MNHEY and CDR2 SVGEGT. Trimming removed 6 bases from V and 3 bases from J; junction bases left unmatched: 12. The DNA for the CDR3 is TGTGCCAGCAGATCAAACCCGGGACAGGGGAAGACAGATACGCAGTATTTT. Translation: CASRSNPGQGKTDTQYF.

The chain combines TRBV19 with TRBJ1-5, with 7 nucleotides matching TRBD1. The J segment lost 7 bases and the V segment lost 5 bases, leaving 14 bases of the junction unmatched. This CDR3 is built from 16 residues. Germline CDR1 LNHDA, CDR2 SQIVND (reference sequence). DNA for the CDR3: TGTGCCAGTAGTCCCGGTCACAGGGGACGTACACAGCCCCAGCATTTT. It encodes CASSPGHRGRTQPQHF.

The genes are TRBV4-3 and TRBJ1-1, with D unclear. The V gene's germline CDR1 is LGHNA and CDR2 YSLEER. V was cut by 0 bases and J by 0 bases, with 11 bases left in between. The CDR3 runs to 16 residues. CDR3 sequence (DNA): TGCGCCAGCAGCCAAGATTACGGGGAAATGAACACTGAAGCTTTCTTT. This encodes CASSQDYGEMNTEAFF.

In its sample, this clonotype was seen many times. This chain's CDR3 is CSVEIRPGDSSGYTF. For the CDR3, the DNA is TGCAGCGTTGAGATAAGACCAGGGGACTCTAGTGGCTACACCTTC. J is TRBJ1-2 and V is TRBV29-1, with D possibly TRBD1 on 6 matching bases. Germline V lookup: CDR1 SQVTM, CDR2 ANQGSEA. V lost 3 bases and J lost 7, with 21 bases in between. This CDR3 has 15 residues.

This chain connects TRBV15 to TRBJ2-6; D not resolved. The CDR3 has 15 residues. V was trimmed by 1 base and J by 0 bases, leaving 4 bases between them. Germline CDR1 LNHNV, CDR2 YYDKDF (reference sequence). CDR3 in amino acids: CATSRGSSGANVLTF. The CDR3 nucleotides read TGTGCCACCAGCAGAGGATCCTCTGGGGCCAACGTCCTGACTTTC.

V is TRBV24-1 and J is TRBJ2-3; D gene ambiguous. The V gene's germline CDR1 is KGHDR and CDR2 SFDVKD. The CDR3 is 14 amino acids. V was pared by 5 bases and J by 2 bases, with 10 bases between. CDR3 in amino acids: CATSGNLFTDTQYF. Written as DNA, the CDR3 is TGTGCCACCAGTGGGAATCTCTTCACAGATACGCAGTATTTT.